The 7 T cell receptor beta chains reported below all come from one sample, sequenced in a study of T cell changes during pregnancy in multiple sclerosis. Assay used: immunoSEQ multiplex PCR; TCRdb lists only in-frame clones, some missing. The profile shows tens of thousands of clones, roughly 92% of them singletons. Sequencing used peripheral blood, obtained after pregnancy. These receptors were taken from a female donor in good health, enrolled as a control in a pregnancy study.

This clone was counted once. This rearrangement joins TRBV5-6 to TRBJ2-2, with a weak D call TRBD1 (6 bases). V was shortened by 4 bases and J by 9 bases, with 10 bases between the two germline ends. Germline CDR1 and CDR2: SGHDT and YYEEEE. CDR3 length equals 12 residues. The CDR3 DNA is TGTGCCAGCAGCATCGGACAGTGGGAGCTGTTTTTT. Its protein is CASSIGQWELFF. Full variable domain (rest looked up from reference TRBV5-6 and TRBJ2-2): DAGVTQSPTHLIKTRGQQVTLRCSPKSGHDTVSWYQQALGQGPQFIFQYYEEEERQRGNFPDRFSGHQFPNYSSELNVNALLLGDSALYLCASSIGQWELFFGEGSRLTVL.

The V call is TRBV6-6, the J call TRBJ2-5; TRBD2 agrees at 11 bases. The end of the DNA is better explained by TRBJ2-7, so the J call may be wrong. The CDR3 runs to 16 residues. CDR1 is MNHNY, CDR2 SVGAGI, per germline (reference sequence). CDR3 in amino acids: CASSLRSGGGEYEQYF. The CDR3 coding sequence is TGTGCCAGCAGTCTGCGTAGCGGGGGGGGTGAGTACGAGCAGTACTTC.

This clone was seen a single time. The chain couples TRBV7-9 to TRBJ2-2; D is possibly TRBD2 (6 bases). The CDR3 runs to 18 residues. Germline lookup yields CDR1 SEHNR and CDR2 FQNEAQ (reference sequence). V was pared by 5 bases and J by 0 bases, with 19 bases between. CDR3 protein: CASSEIRPGLPNTGELFF. The CDR3 nucleotides read TGTGCCAGCAGCGAGATACGGCCGGGACTGCCGAACACCGGGGAGCTGTTTTTT.

The V gene is TRBV12-5, the J gene TRBJ2-7, with D possibly being TRBD1 (6 bases). Germline V gene data show CDR1 as LGHNT and CDR2 as FRNRAP. Trimming removed 0 bases from V and 0 bases from J, with 12 bases in between. This CDR3 spans 16 amino acids. CDR3 sequence reads: CASGLVRDTLSYEQYF. CDR3 nucleotide sequence: TGTGCTAGTGGTTTGGTACGGGACACCCTCTCCTACGAGCAGTACTTC.

The V gene is TRBV4-2, the J gene TRBJ1-2; D is uncertain. The ends were cut back, 4 bases at V and 10 bases at J, with 13 bases in the middle. Germline V gene data show CDR1 as LGHNA and CDR2 as YNFKEQ. This CDR3 has 12 residues. CDR3 bases: TGTGCCAGCAGCCCTACTCTCGCCGACTACACCTTC. It translates to CASSPTLADYTF.

This chain connects TRBV2 to TRBJ2-5; D is ambiguous. The V gene lost 7 bases and the J gene lost 1 base, with 4 bases spanning the gap. CDR3 length: 11 amino acids. In germline, CDR1 is SNHLY, CDR2 FYNNEI. CDR3 sequence: CASILQETQYF. Written as DNA, the CDR3 is TGTGCCAGCATTCTCCAAGAGACCCAGTACTTC.

The chain uses TRBV10-1 and TRBJ1-6; maybe TRBD1 (6 bases). Germline V gene lookup returns CDR1 WNHNN and CDR2 SYGVQD (reference sequence). Trimming took off 5 bases at V and 11 bases at J, with 16 bases between the two ends. The CDR3 spans 14 residues. CDR3 DNA: TGCGCCAGCAGTTTCAACAGGGATAGTCCACCCCTCCACTTT. Encoded protein: CASSFNRDSPPLHF.